This TCR beta chain was found in a study of cytomegalovirus exposure and HLA in healthy donors. Points from the study as a whole: Owing to their indistinguishability, certain V segments, notably TRBV6-2 and TRBV6-3, were excluded.

This PCR relied on a set of 60 Vbeta primers and 13 Jbeta primers. Some clones are missing from TCRdb's copy, which holds only in-frame ones; the method was immunoSEQ multiplex PCR. This table holds approximately 78,000 clones, 50% to 80% found once. This clone was seen only a few times. Its specificity is not known. At one end the junction does not follow the germline gene, possibly because of a read error. This CDR3 region has 14 residues. Germline CDR1 is SSHAT and CDR2 is FNYEAQ (reference sequence). Sequenced material: PBMCs. This TCR was recovered from a man in his forties or fifties in good health and CMV-seropositive. V is TRBV7-7 and J is TRBJ2-2; D gene uncertain. The CDR3 protein is CASSRNGNTGELFF. CDR3 coding DNA: TGTGCTAGCAGCCGAAACGGGAACACCGGGGAGCTGTTTTTT.